Below are 19 T cell receptor beta chains sequenced from a single sample in a study of CD8 T cells in ankylosing spondylitis. One entry per CDR3 protein, called by TCRdb with MiXCR from the 5' RACE reads. The repertoire has some 150,000 distinct CDR3 sequences, around 42% of them found once; the top ten carry 13% to 15%. The sequenced sample was synovial fluid, either unsorted or a sorted T cell fraction (not recorded which). The receptor set was obtained from a male donor with ankylosing spondylitis.

J is TRBJ1-1 and V is TRBV28; D unresolved. Between the trimmed V and J ends, which lost 3 bases and 4 bases, there was a span of 6 bases. The CDR3 has 12 amino acids. The germline V gene has CDR1 MDHEN and CDR2 SYDVKM. The CDR3 protein is CASSFGSTEAFF. The CDR3 region has the DNA TGTGCCAGCAGTTTCGGGAGCACTGAAGCTTTCTTT.

This clonotype has just a few counts. V usage is TRBV29-1 and J usage is TRBJ2-7; perhaps TRBD2 as D (6 bases). CDR1 and CDR2 from the germline V gene are SQVTM and ANQGSEA. V was cut by 3 bases and J by 1 base, with 10 bases left in between. The CDR3 covers 13 residues. In DNA, the CDR3 is TGCAGCGTTGAGGCGGGAACGTCCTACGAGCAGTACTTC. It codes for CSVEAGTSYEQYF.

The gene calls are TRBV29-1 and TRBJ2-1; 9 positions match TRBD1. This CDR3 has 14 amino acids. Looked up from germline, CDR1 is SQVTM and CDR2 is ANQGSEA. Trimming took 7 bases from V and 6 from J; bases not matched to a gene: 10. CDR3 loop: CSAPGQGIFNEQFF. The DNA for the CDR3 is TGCAGCGCACCGGGACAGGGTATTTTCAATGAGCAGTTCTTC.

This clonotype was recorded a few times. The rearrangement links TRBV6-1 to TRBJ1-4, with D hard to call. Germline V lookup: CDR1 MNHNS, CDR2 SASEGT. This CDR3 has 15 residues. V was shortened by 7 bases and J by 0 bases, with 12 bases between the two germline ends. CDR3 loop: CASTPGPATNEKLFF. In DNA, the CDR3 is TGTGCCAGCACCCCCGGCCCAGCAACTAATGAAAAACTGTTTTTT.

This clonotype occurred many times. The chain has TRBV12-3 or TRBV12-4 and TRBJ2-3; possible D gene TRBD2, 6 bases. Deletions cut 5 bases from V and 1 base from J, with 16 bases between. This CDR3 is 16 amino acids long. The CDR3 is CASSTRRDSGTDTQYF. In DNA, the CDR3 is TGTGCCAGCAGTACAAGGAGGGACTCCGGCACAGATACGCAGTATTTT.

The rearrangement uses TRBV12-3 or TRBV12-4 and TRBJ2-3; the D is unclear. This CDR3 has 15 amino acids. V was clipped by 1 base and J by 2 bases, with 10 bases between them. The CDR3 loop reads CASSLGYMNTDTQYF. CDR3 DNA sequence: TGTGCCAGCAGTTTAGGCTACATGAACACAGATACGCAGTATTTT.

This clonotype occurred a few times. The genes are TRBV7-9 and TRBJ1-1, with D tentatively TRBD1 (6 bases). V was trimmed by 5 bases and J by 3 bases, leaving 13 bases between them. Germline V CDR1 and CDR2: SEHNR, FQNEAQ (reference sequence). This CDR3 has 14 residues. The CDR3 region has the DNA TGTGCCAGCAGCCTAGGGGGGGATCACACTGAAGCTTTCTTT. This translates into CASSLGGDHTEAFF.

CDR3 coding DNA: TGTGCCAGCAGTTTTCCCTTCCGGCTAGCGGGGGGCACGAACACCGGGGAGCTGTTTTTT. It translates to CASSFPFRLAGGTNTGELFF. The gene calls are TRBV12-3 or TRBV12-4 and TRBJ2-2; the match to TRBD2 covers 11 bases. V gave up 3 bases and J gave up 0 bases; unmatched junction bases: 12. The CDR3 totals 20 residues.

The rearrangement uses TRBV6-6 and TRBJ2-1; the D is unclear. CDR1 MNHNY and CDR2 SVGAGI come from the germline V gene (reference sequence). Deletions cut 5 bases from V and 9 bases from J, with 8 bases between. The CDR3 is 11 residues long. This chain's CDR3 is CASSTATEQFF. CDR3 coding DNA: TGTGCCAGCAGTACGGCCACTGAGCAGTTCTTC.

This chain uses TRBV7-2 with TRBJ1-5; D gene ambiguous. Trimming shortened V by 2 bases and J by 6 bases, and 11 bases separated the two germline ends. The CDR3 has 14 residues. Germline V gives CDR1 SGHTA, CDR2 FQGNSA. CDR3 DNA sequence: TGTGCCAGCAGCTTACTCCACGGGTGTCAGCCCCAGCATTTT. Translated: CASSLLHGCQPQHF.

The chain couples TRBV20-1 to TRBJ2-5; TRBD2 agrees at 9 bases. The CDR3 length is 18 residues. Germline loops: CDR1 DFQATT, CDR2 SNEGSKA (reference sequence). The J segment lost 1 base and the V segment lost 3 bases, leaving 15 bases of the junction unmatched. CDR3 sequence: CSARGIDGREGFQETQYF. CDR3 bases: TGCAGTGCTAGGGGTATTGACGGGCGGGAGGGTTTCCAAGAGACCCAGTACTTC.

The sample holds a few counts of this clonotype. The chain combines TRBV15 with TRBJ2-3; weak D call: TRBD2 (6 bases). V was pared by 1 base and J by 2 bases, with 7 bases between. CDR3 length equals 14 residues. The germline V gene has CDR1 LNHNV and CDR2 YYDKDF (reference sequence). This chain's CDR3 is CATSRGGDTDTQYF. CDR3 nucleotide sequence: TGTGCCACCAGCAGAGGGGGGGACACAGATACGCAGTATTTT.

This clonotype was detected only a few times. The gene calls are TRBV27 and TRBJ1-4; D not certain. CDR3 length: 17 residues. The germline V gene encodes CDR1 MNHEY and CDR2 SMNVEV (reference sequence). V was trimmed by 5 bases and J by 4 bases, leaving 20 bases between them. CDR3 in amino acids: CASSPRSSLTINEKLFF. CDR3 bases: TGTGCCAGCAGTCCCCGTTCTTCCCTTACCATTAATGAAAAACTGTTTTTT.

The chain joins TRBV4-1 to TRBJ2-5, with D perhaps TRBD2 (6 bases). The CDR3 is made up of 16 amino acids. Germline V gives CDR1 MGHRA, CDR2 YSYEKL. The V and J ends lost 0 bases and 4 bases respectively, with 15 bases between them. CDR3 region: CASSQEPSDLGETQYF. The CDR3 bases are TGCGCCAGCAGCCAAGAGCCTAGCGACCTAGGAGAGACCCAGTACTTC.

This clonotype was recorded a few times. The genes are TRBV3-1 and TRBJ2-1; TRBD2 matches at 12 bases. This CDR3 spans 17 amino acids. Germline loops: CDR1 LGHDT, CDR2 YNNKEL (reference sequence). With 2 bases clipped from V and 6 bases from J, the junction kept 8 bases outside the gene matches. In DNA, the CDR3 is TGTGCCAGCAGCCAACCGAGACTAGCGGGAGTTAGCAATGAGCAGTTCTTC. Amino acids: CASSQPRLAGVSNEQFF.

This sequence joins TRBV25-1 and TRBJ2-7; 12 bases align to TRBD1. The CDR3 extends over 12 amino acids. CDR1 is MGHDK, CDR2 SYGVNS, per germline. With 7 bases clipped from V and 6 bases from J, the junction kept 1 base outside the gene matches. CDR3 amino acids: CASTGQGAEQYF. CDR3 bases: TGTGCCAGCACGGGACAGGGGGCCGAGCAGTACTTC.

This chain connects TRBV7-8 to TRBJ2-7; TRBD1 matches at 9 bases. The CDR3 totals 15 residues. J gave up 1 base and V 5 bases, and 6 bases lay outside the gene matches. The germline CDR1 and CDR2 sequences are SGHVS and FQNEAQ. The CDR3 is CASSLHRGPSYEQYF. The CDR3 coding sequence is TGTGCCAGCAGCCTCCACAGGGGGCCATCCTACGAGCAGTACTTC. Together with reference TRBV7-8 and TRBJ2-7, the CDR3 gives the full variable domain: GAGVSQSPRYKVAKRGQDVALRCDPISGHVSLFWYQQALGQGPEFLTYFQNEAQLDKSGLPSDRFFAERPEGSVSTLKIQRTQQEDSAVYLCASSLHRGPSYEQYFGPGTRLTVT.

In nucleotides, the CDR3 is TGTGCCAGCAGTTACTCGAGTGAGGTGCCTCCCCCAGAGACCCAGTACTTC. It encodes CASSYSSEVPPPETQYF. The rearrangement links TRBV6-2 or TRBV6-3 to TRBJ2-5; D gene uncertain. The CDR3 covers 17 residues. V lost 0 bases and J 4 bases, leaving 18 bases between the germline ends. Per germline, CDR1 MNHEY and CDR2 SVGEGT.

This clonotype was seen a handful of times. V is TRBV5-5 and J is TRBJ1-1; D uncertain. V was clipped by 4 bases and J by 0 bases, with 10 bases between them. The CDR3 has 14 amino acids. In germline, CDR1 is SGHKS, CDR2 YYEKEE (reference sequence). The CDR3 region is CASSPRTVNTEAFF. The CDR3, as DNA: TGTGCCAGCAGCCCGCGGACGGTGAACACTGAAGCTTTCTTT.